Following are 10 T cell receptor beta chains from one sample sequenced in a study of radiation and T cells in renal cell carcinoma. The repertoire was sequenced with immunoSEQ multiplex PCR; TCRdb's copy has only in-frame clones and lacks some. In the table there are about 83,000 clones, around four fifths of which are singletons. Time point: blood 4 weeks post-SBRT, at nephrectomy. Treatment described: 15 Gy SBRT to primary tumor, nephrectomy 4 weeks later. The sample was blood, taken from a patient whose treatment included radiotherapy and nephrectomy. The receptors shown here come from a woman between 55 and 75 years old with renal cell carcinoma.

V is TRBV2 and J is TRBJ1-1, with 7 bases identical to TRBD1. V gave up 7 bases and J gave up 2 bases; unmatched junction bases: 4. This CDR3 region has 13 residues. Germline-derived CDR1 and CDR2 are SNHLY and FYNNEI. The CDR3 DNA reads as TGTGCCAGCACTGACAGGGTCAACACTGAAGCTTTCTTT. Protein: CASTDRVNTEAFF.

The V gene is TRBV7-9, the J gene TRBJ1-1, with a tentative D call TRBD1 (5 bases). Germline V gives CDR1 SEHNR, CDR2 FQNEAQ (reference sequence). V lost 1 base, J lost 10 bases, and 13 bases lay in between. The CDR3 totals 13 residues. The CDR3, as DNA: TGTGCCAGCAGCTTAGTACAGGAAGGACCAGCTTTCTTT. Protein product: CASSLVQEGPAFF.

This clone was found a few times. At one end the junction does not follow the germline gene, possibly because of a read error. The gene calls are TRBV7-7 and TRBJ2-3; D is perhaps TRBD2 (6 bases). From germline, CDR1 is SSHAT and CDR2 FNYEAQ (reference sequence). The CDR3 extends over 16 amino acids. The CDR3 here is CASSLISGDGTDTQYF. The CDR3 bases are TGTGCTAGCAGCTTAATTTCGGGGGATGGCACAGATACGCAGTATTTT.

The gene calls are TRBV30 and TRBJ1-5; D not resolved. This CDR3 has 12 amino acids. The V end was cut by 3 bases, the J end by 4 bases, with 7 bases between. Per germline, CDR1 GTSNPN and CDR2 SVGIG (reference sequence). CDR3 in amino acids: CAWRIANQPQHF. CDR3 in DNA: TGTGCCTGGAGAATCGCTAATCAGCCCCAGCATTTT.

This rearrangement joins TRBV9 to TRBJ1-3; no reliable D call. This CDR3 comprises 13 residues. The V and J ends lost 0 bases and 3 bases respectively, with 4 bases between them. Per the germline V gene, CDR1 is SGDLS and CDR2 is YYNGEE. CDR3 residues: CASSVGFGNTIYF. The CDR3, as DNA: TGTGCCAGCAGCGTAGGGTTTGGAAACACCATATATTTT.

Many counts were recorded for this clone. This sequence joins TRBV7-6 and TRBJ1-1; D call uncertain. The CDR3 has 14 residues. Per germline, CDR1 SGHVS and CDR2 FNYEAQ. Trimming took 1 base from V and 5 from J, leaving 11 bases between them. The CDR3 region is CASSLGVGSTEAFF. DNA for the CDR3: TGTGCCAGCAGCTTAGGGGTAGGCTCTACTGAAGCTTTCTTT.

CDR3 protein: CASSLGDRNDYGYTF. CDR3 coding DNA: TGTGCCAGCAGCTTAGGGGACCGAAATGACTATGGCTACACCTTC. V and J are TRBV5-4 and TRBJ1-2; D perhaps matches TRBD1 (5 bases). Germline V gene data show CDR1 as SGHNT and CDR2 as YYREEE (reference sequence). This CDR3 has 15 amino acids. V shed 2 bases and J shed 3 bases, with 14 bases lying between them.

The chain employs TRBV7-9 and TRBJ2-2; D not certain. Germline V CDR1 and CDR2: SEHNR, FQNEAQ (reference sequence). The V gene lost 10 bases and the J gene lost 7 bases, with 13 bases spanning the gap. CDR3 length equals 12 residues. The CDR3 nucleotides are TGTGCCAACCAACGAGGTGTCGGGGAGCTGTTTTTT. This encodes CANQRGVGELFF.

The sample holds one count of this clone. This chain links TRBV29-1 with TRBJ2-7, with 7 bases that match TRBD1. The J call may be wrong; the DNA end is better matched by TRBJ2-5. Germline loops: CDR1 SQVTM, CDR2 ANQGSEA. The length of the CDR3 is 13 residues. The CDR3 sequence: CSKWDSYQETQYF. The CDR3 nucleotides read TGCAGCAAATGGGACAGCTACCAAGAGACCCAGTACTTC.

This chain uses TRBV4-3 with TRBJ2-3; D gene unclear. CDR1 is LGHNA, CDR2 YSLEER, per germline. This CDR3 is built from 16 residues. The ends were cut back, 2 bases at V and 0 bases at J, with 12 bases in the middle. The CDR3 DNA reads TGCGCCAGCAGCCAAACGACTGGTCGGAGCACAGATACGCAGTATTTT. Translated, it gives CASSQTTGRSTDTQYF.